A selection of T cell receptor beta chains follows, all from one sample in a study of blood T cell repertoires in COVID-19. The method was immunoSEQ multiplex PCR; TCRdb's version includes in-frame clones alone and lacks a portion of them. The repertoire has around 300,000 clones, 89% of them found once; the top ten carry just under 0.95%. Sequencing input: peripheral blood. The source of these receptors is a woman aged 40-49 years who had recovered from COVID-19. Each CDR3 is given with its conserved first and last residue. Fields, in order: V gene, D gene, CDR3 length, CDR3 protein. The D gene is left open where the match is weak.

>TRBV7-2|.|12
CASSSQGIGYTF
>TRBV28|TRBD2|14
CASSFSGREGEQYF
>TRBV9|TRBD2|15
CASSPAEREAHEQYF
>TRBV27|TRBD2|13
CASTASGTGTQYF
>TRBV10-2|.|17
CASSPGYGAVGSYEQYF
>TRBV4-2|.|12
CASSPNSHEQFF
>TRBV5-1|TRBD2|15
CASSKLAGTDNEQFF
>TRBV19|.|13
CASSSSQQETQYF
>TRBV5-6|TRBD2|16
CASSPGTSGSADEQYF
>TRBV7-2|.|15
CASSLAPGVTDTQYF
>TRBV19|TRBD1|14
CASSTPGQGHEQYF
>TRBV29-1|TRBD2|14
CSLRLAGVADTQYF
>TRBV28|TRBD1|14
CASSLGTGGDTQYF
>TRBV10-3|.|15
CAISDSGSSYNEQFF
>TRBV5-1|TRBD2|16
CASSLAVREGVDTQYF
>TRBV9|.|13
CASSGQNQETQYF
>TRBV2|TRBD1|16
CASSEAMGQGTDTQYF
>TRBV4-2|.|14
CASRNGEGNTEAFF
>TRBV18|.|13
CASSTGVGDEQFF
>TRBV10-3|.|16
CAISDSRGGSFYEQYF
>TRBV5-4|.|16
CASSLTAQGARTEAFF
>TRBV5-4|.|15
CASSPGGELSYEQYF
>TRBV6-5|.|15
CASSYRGGDTDTQYF
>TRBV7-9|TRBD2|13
CASSRAGDYEQYF
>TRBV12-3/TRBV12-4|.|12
CASSVLPNEQFF
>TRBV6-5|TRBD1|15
CASRRDDRGNYEQYF
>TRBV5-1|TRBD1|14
CASSPGQGGYGYTF
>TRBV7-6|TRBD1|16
CASTAGTGSSGTEAFF
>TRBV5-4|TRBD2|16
CASSSWTSGLSYEQYF
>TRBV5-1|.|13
CASSPGGNYGYTF
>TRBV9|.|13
CASSVGFTGELFF
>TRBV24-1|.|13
CATSEQDNYGYTF
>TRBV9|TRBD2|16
CASSVGGSGRDDEQFF
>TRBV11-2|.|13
CASSPGESGTQYF
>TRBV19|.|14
CASSIAGGLETQYF
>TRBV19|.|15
CASGRQATNTGELFF
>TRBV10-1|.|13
CASSDGQGYEQYF
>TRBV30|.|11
CAWSLFYEQFF
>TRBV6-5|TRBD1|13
CASRTGVGDTQYF
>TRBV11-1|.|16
CASSLKLAGANTEAFF
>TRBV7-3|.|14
CASSLSASYNEQFF
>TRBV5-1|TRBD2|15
CASSWGTSGKETQYF
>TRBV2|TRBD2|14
CASSRAGADYEQYF
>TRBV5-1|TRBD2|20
CASSLAGLAGGPVTTDTQYF
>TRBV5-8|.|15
CASSFRVSIQETQYF
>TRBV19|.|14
CASSDTGLNSPLHF